This TCR beta chain was sequenced for a study of blood T cell repertoires in COVID-19. Study at large: Acute-phase and convalescent COVID-19 samples originated in the United States, Italy and Spain. From T cells, B-cell-depleted T cells, or PBMCs came the material, which was cDNA or gDNA.

In the study's own analysis: Nucleated cell number was recorded as an estimate derived from reference gene primer amplification. Sequencing used immunoSEQ multiplex PCR; TCRdb keeps in-frame clones, though not all of them. V, J and clone size were drawn from that table, and D and trimming were deduced from the DNA. The sample holds a few hundred thousand clones, roughly 77% seen once. Germline CDR1 reads MNHNY; CDR2 reads SVGAGI (reference sequence). This CDR3 is built from 16 residues. The junction had 11 bases not matched to a gene; V was cut back by 6 bases and J by 5 bases. This rearrangement joins TRBV6-6 to TRBJ2-3; 10 nucleotides agree with TRBD2. This clonotype was sampled from a human donor with acute or convalescent COVID-19. The donor label of this sample is uncertain. The specimen sequenced was peripheral blood. CDR3 sequence: CASRTSSGGKEDTQYF. CDR3 bases: TGTGCCAGCAGGACCTCTAGCGGGGGAAAGGAAGATACGCAGTATTTT.